This passage covers 23 T cell receptor beta chains from one sample sequenced in a study of blood T cells in healthy people across ages. A second PCR, run for about 7 to 11 cycles, used a sample-barcoded 5' primer plus a J-beta primer mix. TCRdb independently ran MiXCR on the 5' RACE reads; one entry per CDR3 protein. The sample has about 1.4 million distinct CDR3 sequences; 59% are singletons. The specimen was blood. Every receptor here comes from a man younger than 35 in good health.

The chain is built from TRBV4-2 and TRBJ2-1, with D possibly TRBD2 on 6 matching bases. V dropped 1 base and J dropped 8 bases, with 18 bases sitting between them. Germline V gene lookup returns CDR1 LGHNA and CDR2 YNFKEQ. There are 16 residues in the CDR3. The CDR3 DNA is TGTGCCAGCAGCCAAGTTGGGGGGAGGTATGACGATGAGCAGTTCTTC. Protein product: CASSQVGGRYDDEQFF.

J is TRBJ1-5 and V is TRBV6-6; D call uncertain. Germline CDR1 is MNHNY and CDR2 is SVGAGI (reference sequence). The CDR3 sequence is 13 residues long. Trimming removed 6 bases from V and 5 bases from J, with 11 bases in between. The CDR3 is CASSMGLYQPQHF. The CDR3, as DNA: TGTGCCAGCAGCATGGGGTTGTATCAGCCCCAGCATTTT.

The chain has TRBV6-6 and TRBJ1-5, with D possibly being TRBD1 (6 bases). This CDR3 comprises 14 residues. Between the trimmed V and J ends, which lost 6 bases and 6 bases, there was a span of 15 bases. CDR1 and CDR2 (germline): MNHNY, SVGAGI (reference sequence). The DNA for the CDR3 is TGTGCCAGCAGCCCCCTCGGGGGCGTTCAGCCCCAGCATTTT. This encodes CASSPLGGVQPQHF.

The rearrangement joins TRBV20-1 to TRBJ2-1; D ambiguous. CDR1 and CDR2 (germline): DFQATT, SNEGSKA (reference sequence). V was shortened by 1 base and J by 1 base, with 11 bases between the two germline ends. The CDR3 spans 15 residues. The CDR3 reads CSARGFGVSYNEQFF. DNA for the CDR3: TGCAGTGCTAGAGGGTTTGGTGTTTCCTACAATGAGCAGTTCTTC.

This chain links TRBV7-9 with TRBJ1-4; possibly TRBD1 for D (5 bases). Germline CDR1 SEHNR, CDR2 FQNEAQ (reference sequence). V was trimmed by 7 bases and J by 7 bases, leaving 10 bases between them. The CDR3 covers 12 residues. CDR3 residues: CASTPRGEKLFF. CDR3 DNA: TGTGCCAGCACCCCGAGGGGTGAAAAACTGTTTTTT.

This clonotype showed up just a few times. The rearrangement joins TRBV7-2 to TRBJ2-3; 7 bases align to TRBD2. The CDR3 length is 14 residues. Germline V gene lookup returns CDR1 SGHTA and CDR2 FQGNSA. The ends lost 5 bases at V and 4 bases at J; junction bases unmatched: 6. The CDR3, as DNA: TGTGCCAGCAGCCCGGGGAGGGCCGCAGATACGCAGTATTTT. Amino acid sequence: CASSPGRAADTQYF. The whole variable domain, filled in from reference TRBV7-2 and TRBJ2-3, reads GAGVSQSPSNKVTEKGKDVELRCDPISGHTALYWYRQSLGQGLEFLIYFQGNSAPDKSGLPSDRFSAERTGGSVSTLTIQRTQQEDSAVYLCASSPGRAADTQYFGPGTRLTVL.

This chain connects TRBV18 to TRBJ2-7; TRBD2 matches 10 bases. Trimming cost V 5 bases and J 1 base; bases outside gene matches: 8. The CDR3 covers 16 residues. Per the germline V gene, CDR1 is KGHSH and CDR2 is LQKENI. CDR3 nucleotide sequence: TGTGCCAGCTCAAGTCTAGCGGGAGTATTGTCCTACGAGCAGTACTTC. This translates into CASSSLAGVLSYEQYF.

This clonotype appeared a few times. CDR3 loop: CSVEYREGSEQYF. The CDR3, as DNA: TGCAGCGTTGAGTACAGGGAGGGCTCCGAGCAGTACTTC. The chain has TRBV29-1 and TRBJ2-7, with D possibly matching TRBD2 (7 bases). Deletions cut 3 bases from V and 6 bases from J, with 15 bases between. This CDR3 contains 13 residues. Per the germline V gene, CDR1 is SQVTM and CDR2 is ANQGSEA.

CDR3 DNA: TGTGCCAGCAGTTCCCGGGCCCTAAATAGCAATCAGCCCCAGCATTTT. It yields the protein CASSSRALNSNQPQHF. The chain recombines TRBV2 with TRBJ1-5; no clear D. This CDR3 comprises 16 residues. Germline V gene sequence: CDR1 SNHLY, CDR2 FYNNEI. Trimming cost V 5 bases and J 0 bases, with 14 bases left between them. Full variable domain (rest looked up from reference TRBV2 and TRBJ1-5): EPEVTQTPSHQVTQMGQEVILRCVPISNHLYFYWYRQILGQKVEFLVSFYNNEISEKSEIFDDQFSVERPDGSNFTLKIRSTKLEDSAMYFCASSSRALNSNQPQHFGDGTRLSIL.

The chain combines TRBV24-1 with TRBJ2-1; 7 bases match TRBD2. The CDR3 runs 15 residues. Germline V gene data show CDR1 as KGHDR and CDR2 as SFDVKD. V shed 4 bases and J 9 bases; nucleotides not matched to a gene: 11. CDR3 sequence reads: CATSDSGRLAGEQFF. CDR3 nucleotides: TGTGCCACCAGTGACAGCGGCCGACTAGCAGGTGAGCAGTTCTTC.

The genes are TRBV5-1 and TRBJ2-2; D may be TRBD1 (6 bases). The CDR3 runs to 14 residues. V lost 3 bases and J 5 bases, leaving 11 bases between the germline ends. Germline-derived CDR1 and CDR2 are SGHRS and YFSETQ. The CDR3 DNA reads TGCGCCAGCAGCTGGGGGCCACTGACCGGGGAGCTGTTTTTT. The encoded protein is CASSWGPLTGELFF. Filled out from reference TRBV5-1 and TRBJ2-2, the complete variable domain reads KAGVTQTPRYLIKTRGQQVTLSCSPISGHRSVSWYQQTPGQGLQFLFEYFSETQRNKGNFPGRFSGRQFSNSRSEMNVSTLELGDSALYLCASSWGPLTGELFFGEGSRLTVL.

This chain uses TRBV15 with TRBJ2-7; D unresolved. Trimming stripped 1 base from V and 0 bases from J, with 16 bases between. CDR3 length equals 17 residues. CDR1 LNHNV and CDR2 YYDKDF come from the germline V gene (reference sequence). The CDR3 DNA follows: TGTGCCACCAGCAGAGTCTCGTCCATGACGGACTCCTACGAGCAGTACTTC. This codes for CATSRVSSMTDSYEQYF.

The V and J genes are TRBV5-1 and TRBJ2-1; D remains unclear. The germline V and J ends were trimmed by 4 bases and 5 bases, with 13 bases remaining between them. The germline gives CDR1 SGHRS, CDR2 YFSETQ. The CDR3 sequence is 14 residues long. In DNA, the CDR3 is TGCGCCAGCAGCGATCGAACAACAAACAATGAGCAGTTCTTC. Encoded protein: CASSDRTTNNEQFF.

This clonotype was seen only a few times. The gene calls are TRBV5-1 and TRBJ2-1; D may match TRBD1 or TRBD2 (5 bases each). CDR1 is SGHRS, CDR2 YFSETQ, per germline. V was trimmed by 4 bases and J by 8 bases, leaving 19 bases between them. This CDR3 contains 15 residues. The CDR3 sequence: CASSPLGTFSDEQFF. Written as DNA, the CDR3 is TGCGCCAGCAGCCCTCTCGGGACCTTCTCCGATGAGCAGTTCTTC.

The V call is TRBV10-3, the J call TRBJ2-7; 8 bases match TRBD2. Germline V gene lookup returns CDR1 ENHRY and CDR2 SYGVKD. V was clipped by 7 bases and J by 4 bases; unmatched bases: 9. The CDR3 sequence is 14 residues long. CDR3 amino acids: CAIKVNSGDYEQYF. The CDR3 DNA reads TGTGCCATCAAAGTAAATAGCGGGGATTACGAGCAGTACTTC.

This clonotype was observed once. This rearrangement joins TRBV15 to TRBJ2-5; 7 bases line up with TRBD1. The CDR3 covers 14 residues. V was clipped by 1 base and J by 5 bases; unmatched bases: 4. Germline V gives CDR1 LNHNV, CDR2 YYDKDF (reference sequence). The CDR3 coding sequence is TGTGCCACCAGCAGAGCTCGACAGGGCGAGACCCAGTACTTC. Its translation: CATSRARQGETQYF. The full variable domain, completed using reference TRBV15 and TRBJ2-5, is DAMVIQNPRYQVTQFGKPVTLSCSQTLNHNVMYWYQQKSSQAPKLLFHYYDKDFNNEADTPDNFQSRRPNTSFCFLDIRSPGLGDTAMYLCATSRARQGETQYFGPGTRLLVL.

The chain combines TRBV29-1 with TRBJ2-3, with 7 positions matching TRBD2. Looked up from germline, CDR1 is SQVTM and CDR2 is ANQGSEA. Losses at the gene ends were 7 bases for V and 2 bases for J; bases not matched to a gene: 12. This CDR3 is built from 15 residues. This chain's CDR3 is CSAEGRAGITDTQYF. For the CDR3, the DNA is TGCAGCGCTGAGGGGCGAGCGGGGATCACAGATACGCAGTATTTT.

This clonotype came up a few times. The chain employs TRBV10-3 and TRBJ2-1; 8 bases match TRBD2. The CDR3 length is 15 residues. V trimming: 0 bases; J trimming: 6 bases; junction bases outside the gene matches: 4. Germline assignment: CDR1 ENHRY and CDR2 SYGVKD. The CDR3 loop reads CAISESAGGPNEQFF. CDR3 in DNA: TGTGCCATCAGTGAGTCGGCGGGAGGTCCCAATGAGCAGTTCTTC.

As for this clonotype: The junction does not match germline at one end; this may be a read error. The chain couples TRBV11-2 to TRBJ2-7; 8 bases are a match to TRBD2. The CDR3 length is 14 residues. Looked up from germline, CDR1 is SGHAT and CDR2 is FQNNGV. CDR3 bases: TGTGCCAGCAGCCCGGGACTAGGGAACTACGAGCAGAACTTC. As protein: CASSPGLGNYEQNF.

J is TRBJ2-7 and V is TRBV10-3, with D hard to call. V was clipped by 2 bases and J by 0 bases, with 11 bases between them. This CDR3 has 15 amino acids. Germline CDR1 is ENHRY and CDR2 is SYGVKD. The CDR3 here is CAISEESSFSYEQYF. The CDR3 nucleotides are TGTGCCATCAGTGAGGAATCATCTTTCTCCTACGAGCAGTACTTC.

The chain joins TRBV6-2 or TRBV6-3 to TRBJ1-2; D is perhaps TRBD1 (5 bases). There are 17 residues in the CDR3. The germline V gene encodes CDR1 MNHEY and CDR2 SVGEGT. The V end was cut by 1 base, the J end by 0 bases, with 15 bases between. The CDR3 region is CASSYLTGSGTNYGYTF. The DNA of the CDR3 is TGTGCCAGCAGTTACTTAACAGGTTCAGGGACTAACTATGGCTACACCTTC.

The chain has TRBV10-1 and TRBJ2-7; TRBD1 matches at 7 bases. Germline V gene lookup returns CDR1 WNHNN and CDR2 SYGVQD (reference sequence). The CDR3 is 14 amino acids. V dropped 4 bases and J dropped 4; count of bases not matched to a gene: 7. CDR3 amino acids: CASSVDRVKYEQYF. The CDR3 DNA reads as TGCGCCAGCAGTGTAGACAGGGTAAAATACGAGCAGTACTTC.

In its sample, this clonotype was seen a few times. The chain is built from TRBV12-3 or TRBV12-4 and TRBJ1-1, with D unclear. Trimming took off 8 bases at V and 5 bases at J, with 15 bases between the two ends. CDR3 length equals 13 residues. The DNA of the CDR3 is TGTGCCAGCTCCCTTACGGATGGGACTGAAGCTTTCTTT. Protein product: CASSLTDGTEAFF.